These 26 T cell receptor beta chains were all obtained from the same sample, sequenced in a study of T cell repertoires in ileal Crohn's disease. Sequenced by immunoSEQ multiplex PCR; TCRdb stores in-frame clones only, minus some. The sample includes about 9,600 clones, over 65% of them seen just once. Sequenced: ileal tissue. The receptors here all came from an adult with Crohn's disease.

V gene TRBV5-1 combines with J gene TRBJ1-2; no firm D call. The CDR3 spans 13 residues. CDR1 SGHRS and CDR2 YFSETQ come from the germline V gene. Trimming shortened V by 7 bases and J by 2 bases, and 12 bases separated the two germline ends. The CDR3 region is CASRLEANYGYTF. The CDR3 DNA reads TGCGCCAGCCGCCTCGAAGCCAACTATGGCTACACCTTC. The full variable domain, its missing parts supplied by reference TRBV5-1 and TRBJ1-2, is KAGVTQTPRYLIKTRGQQVTLSCSPISGHRSVSWYQQTPGQGLQFLFEYFSETQRNKGNFPGRFSGRQFSNSRSEMNVSTLELGDSALYLCASRLEANYGYTFGSGTRLTVV.

CDR3 nucleotides: TGTGCCAGCAGCGCCACGGGACACCAGAACACTGAAGCTTTCTTT. Translating gives CASSATGHQNTEAFF. The chain links TRBV9 to TRBJ1-1, with a possible D match to TRBD1 (6 bases). CDR1 and CDR2 (germline): SGDLS, YYNGEE. This CDR3 comprises 15 residues. Trimming removed 3 bases at V and 1 base at J, with 13 bases between.

This clone was observed a single time. The chain joins TRBV5-4 to TRBJ2-7, with D perhaps matching TRBD2 (5 bases). The CDR3 loop spans 14 amino acids. V lost 4 bases, J lost 2 bases, and 13 bases lay in between. Germline V gene sequence: CDR1 SGHNT, CDR2 YYREEE (reference sequence). The CDR3 here is CASSSLGIPYEQYF. The CDR3 nucleotides are TGTGCCAGCAGCAGCCTCGGGATTCCCTACGAGCAGTACTTC.

V is TRBV11-2 and J is TRBJ2-1; TRBD2 matches at 10 bases. The CDR3 length is 15 residues. Germline V gene lookup returns CDR1 SGHAT and CDR2 FQNNGV. V lost 3 bases, J lost 11 bases, and 10 bases stayed unmatched. The CDR3 sequence is CASSFWPSGREKQFF. CDR3 nucleotide sequence: TGTGCCAGCAGCTTTTGGCCTAGCGGGAGAGAAAAGCAGTTCTTC.

The chain carries TRBV2 and TRBJ1-6; D is undetermined. V lost 8 bases and J lost 5, with 13 bases in between. Germline CDR1 and CDR2: SNHLY and FYNNEI. The CDR3 is made up of 14 amino acids. CDR3 sequence: CASRTYLDNSPLHF. CDR3 nucleotide sequence: TGTGCCAGCCGCACCTACCTTGATAATTCACCCCTCCACTTT.

The V call is TRBV5-1, the J call TRBJ1-1; D uncertain. This CDR3 region has 13 residues. V lost 1 base and J lost 10, with 14 bases in between. CDR1 and CDR2 from the germline V gene are SGHRS and YFSETQ. The CDR3 DNA reads TGCGCCAGCAGCTTGTCTGGAGGGCGGGGAGCTTTCTTT. It encodes CASSLSGGRGAFF.

V is TRBV2 and J is TRBJ1-1; 7 nucleotides line up with TRBD1. This CDR3 has 19 residues. The germline V gene encodes CDR1 SNHLY and CDR2 FYNNEI. Trimming cost V 11 bases and J 4 bases; bases outside gene matches: 28. The CDR3 DNA is TGTGCCCCCACCGCCCTGCGGATAGCGGACAGGCGGTTGGGCACTGAAGCTTTCTTT. This encodes CAPTALRIADRRLGTEAFF.

The CDR3 here is CASSPGIGTDYEQYF. CDR3 nucleotide sequence: TGTGCCAGCAGTCCGGGAATTGGGACAGACTACGAGCAGTACTTC. V gene TRBV27 combines with J gene TRBJ2-7, with TRBD1 identical over 7 bases. Germline CDR1 reads MNHEY; CDR2 reads SMNVEV (reference sequence). The CDR3 length is 15 residues. V lost 5 bases to trimming and J lost 3 bases; unmatched junction nucleotides: 10.

The chain links TRBV18 to TRBJ2-6; 9 nucleotides match TRBD1. Germline CDR1 is KGHSH and CDR2 is LQKENI. The V segment lost 6 bases and the J segment 0 bases; nucleotides outside the gene matches: 0. The length of the CDR3 is 15 residues. For the CDR3, the DNA is TGTGCCAGCTCGGACAGGGGCTCTGGGGCCAACGTCCTGACTTTC. It encodes CASSDRGSGANVLTF.

This clone is a singleton in its sample. The chain is built from TRBV25-1 and TRBJ2-7; TRBD1 agrees at 9 bases. The CDR3 extends over 14 amino acids. From germline, CDR1 is MGHDK and CDR2 SYGVNS. Trimming at V came to 6 bases and at J to 6 bases, leaving 9 bases not matched to a gene. The CDR3 coding sequence is TGTGCCAGCAGAACTTCCGGGACAGGGCGCGAGCAGTACTTC. Translating gives CASRTSGTGREQYF.

In DNA form, the CDR3 reads TGTGCCAGCAGCCCCCGGACGGGAAATGAAAAACTGTTTTTT. It codes for CASSPRTGNEKLFF. The chain combines TRBV9 with TRBJ1-4; D not resolved. Trimming took off 4 bases at V and 5 bases at J, with 12 bases between the two ends. The CDR3 has 14 amino acids. Germline loops: CDR1 SGDLS, CDR2 YYNGEE.

The rearrangement joins TRBV6-7 to TRBJ2-7, with TRBD2 identical over 9 bases. TRBV6-7 is sorted into the ORF group, with uncertain function. The CDR3 runs 16 residues. J lost 2 bases, V lost 6 bases, and 11 bases had no gene match. Written as DNA, the CDR3 is TGTGCCAGCAGCGAAACCTTGACTAGCGGTACCTACGAGCAGTACTTC. Its protein is CASSETLTSGTYEQYF.

The CDR3 nucleotides read TGTGCCAGCAGCACGACAGGGGATCAGCCCCAGCATTTT. Residues: CASSTTGDQPQHF. V is TRBV7-9 and J is TRBJ1-5, with TRBD1 identical over 8 bases. V lost 5 bases and J lost 5; bases outside the gene matches: 2. This CDR3 region has 13 residues. Per germline, CDR1 SEHNR and CDR2 FQNEAQ (reference sequence).

The chain links TRBV6-6 to TRBJ2-1; perhaps TRBD1 as D (6 bases). CDR3 length equals 15 residues. The germline gives CDR1 MNHNY, CDR2 SVGAGI (reference sequence). Trimming pared 0 bases from V and 10 bases from J, leaving 16 bases between. The DNA of the CDR3 is TGTGCCAGCAGTTACTCGACTGGGGGCCCCCGGGAGCAGTTCTTC. It codes for CASSYSTGGPREQFF.

The chain links TRBV28 to TRBJ1-2; TRBD1 matches 11 bases. The CDR3 extends over 17 amino acids. CDR1 is MDHEN, CDR2 SYDVKM, per germline. After removal of 7 bases from V and 7 bases from J, the junction contained 17 bases not matched to a gene. The CDR3 DNA reads as TGTGCCAGCACCTCTCTGGGGCAGGGACAGGGGGTTGGTGGCTACACCTTC. The encoded protein is CASTSLGQGQGVGGYTF.

This chain links TRBV5-1 with TRBJ2-3; 10 bases map to TRBD2. CDR1 is SGHRS, CDR2 YFSETQ, per germline. The CDR3 has 18 amino acids. V lost 1 base to trimming and J lost 4 bases; unmatched junction nucleotides: 12. CDR3 sequence (DNA): TGCGCCAGCAGCTTGACTAGCGGGATCGTCGGCTCTGCAGATACGCAGTATTTT. Translating gives CASSLTSGIVGSADTQYF.

V gene TRBV11-3 combines with J gene TRBJ2-5; 9 bases agree with TRBD1. After removal of 1 base from V and 4 bases from J, the junction contained 19 bases not matched to a gene. In germline, CDR1 is SGHNT, CDR2 YENEEA. CDR3 length equals 20 residues. For the CDR3, the DNA is TGTGCCAGCAGCTTAGTGGGGCCGGGACAGGGTATGAGAACCCGAGAGACCCAGTACTTC. Protein product: CASSLVGPGQGMRTRETQYF.

The chain uses TRBV29-1 and TRBJ2-3; D is undetermined. Looked up from germline, CDR1 is SQVTM and CDR2 is ANQGSEA. V lost 6 bases to trimming and J lost 0 bases, with 13 bases between them. The CDR3 runs 14 residues. The DNA of the CDR3 is TGCAGCGTCCCCAGGATCCTCAGCACAGATACGCAGTATTTT. Its protein is CSVPRILSTDTQYF.

This clone was seen a few times. The chain combines TRBV5-4 with TRBJ2-1, with D possibly matching TRBD2 (7 bases). The CDR3 loop spans 18 amino acids. Trimming cost V 7 bases and J 1 base, with 24 bases left between them. From germline, CDR1 is SGHNT and CDR2 YYREEE (reference sequence). The CDR3 loop is CASGAGRGPRRSYNEQFF. The CDR3 region has the DNA TGTGCCAGCGGAGCTGGGCGGGGGCCCCGTAGATCCTACAATGAGCAGTTCTTC. The full variable domain, rest sourced from reference TRBV5-4 and TRBJ2-1, is ETGVTQSPTHLIKTRGQQVTLRCSSQSGHNTVSWYQQALGQGPQFIFQYYREEENGRGNFPPRFSGLQFPNYSSELNVNALELDDSALYLCASGAGRGPRRSYNEQFFGPGTRLTVL.

The DNA of the CDR3 is TGCGCCAGCAGCTGGTCAGGGGGCAATGAAAAACTGTTTTTT. Its protein product is CASSWSGGNEKLFF. V gene TRBV5-1 combines with J gene TRBJ1-4; 8 bases agree with TRBD1. The CDR3 totals 14 residues. J gave up 5 bases and V 3 bases, and 3 bases lay outside the gene matches. Germline-derived CDR1 and CDR2 are SGHRS and YFSETQ.

The chain links TRBV4-3 to TRBJ1-5; 9 bases map to TRBD1. Germline CDR1 and CDR2: LGHNA and YSLEER. Trimming cost V 0 bases and J 4 bases; bases outside gene matches: 1. This CDR3 region has 15 residues. The CDR3 here is CASSQDGTGNQPQHF. CDR3 nucleotides: TGCGCCAGCAGCCAAGATGGGACAGGGAATCAGCCCCAGCATTTT.

This clone was seen a handful of times. The chain employs TRBV2 and TRBJ1-2, with 9 bases matching TRBD1. This CDR3 spans 13 amino acids. V lost 7 bases and J lost 4; bases outside the gene matches: 4. Germline-derived CDR1 and CDR2 are SNHLY and FYNNEI. CDR3 DNA sequence: TGTGCCAGCACCGGGACAGGGAGCTATGGCTACACCTTC. As protein: CASTGTGSYGYTF.

This clone has just a few counts. V and J are TRBV5-6 and TRBJ1-4; D possibly corresponds to TRBD1 (5 bases). Trimming took off 3 bases at V and 8 bases at J, with 17 bases between the two ends. Germline V gene data show CDR1 as SGHDT and CDR2 as YYEEEE. CDR3 length: 15 amino acids. The CDR3 sequence is CASSSTQGIQEKLFF. The CDR3 bases are TGTGCCAGCAGCTCGACTCAGGGTATTCAGGAAAAACTGTTTTTT.

V gene TRBV7-2 combines with J gene TRBJ2-1; 9 bases are a match to TRBD2. Germline CDR1 SGHTA, CDR2 FQGNSA. V was clipped by 3 bases and J by 7 bases; unmatched bases: 7. The CDR3 has 15 residues. The CDR3 loop is CASSFSPSGMNEQFF. CDR3 sequence (DNA): TGTGCCAGCAGCTTTAGTCCTAGCGGGATGAATGAGCAGTTCTTC.

The rearrangement joins TRBV28 to TRBJ1-1; weak D call: TRBD1 (6 bases). With 3 bases removed from V and 1 base from J, the gap between germline ends came to 21 bases. The CDR3 is 18 amino acids. Germline-derived CDR1 and CDR2 are MDHEN and SYDVKM. The CDR3 DNA is TGTGCCAGCAGTTTTTGGCAGGGGAGAAGGAGGAGGAACACTGAAGCTTTCTTT. It specifies CASSFWQGRRRRNTEAFF.

This clone has only a few counts. The chain couples TRBV14 to TRBJ1-2; D possibly corresponds to TRBD1 (5 bases). CDR3 length: 16 residues. The germline gives CDR1 SGHDN, CDR2 FVKESK. The ends were cut back, 0 bases at V and 8 bases at J, with 19 bases in the middle. CDR3 amino acids: CASSQDISGVGEGYTF. CDR3 in DNA: TGTGCCAGCAGCCAAGATATTAGTGGAGTAGGGGAAGGCTACACCTTC. The full variable domain, rest sourced from reference TRBV14 and TRBJ1-2, is EAGVTQFPSHSVIEKGQTVTLRCDPISGHDNLYWYRRVMGKEIKFLLHFVKESKQDESGMPNNRFLAERTGGTYSTLKVQPAELEDSGVYFCASSQDISGVGEGYTFGSGTRLTVV.